These T cell receptor beta chains were read from a single sample in a study of T cell responses to AZD1222 COVID-19 vaccine. Produced via immunoSEQ multiplex PCR; TCRdb's table is partial and in-frame only. Of around 140,000 clones in the sample, around nine tenths were seen once. The sample consisted of peripheral blood, taken on day 0 of AZD1222 vaccination. The receptors shown here come from an adult in good health. CDR3s leave out the opening cysteine and the closing phenylalanine or tryptophan.

J gene | CDR3 length | V gene | CDR3 protein
TRBJ2-7 | 12 | TRBV9 | ASSVDGTLPEQY
TRBJ1-2 | 12 | TRBV14 | ASSQARTGLGYT
TRBJ1-4 | 13 | TRBV7-2 | ASSLAWGAREKLF
TRBJ2-2 | 14 | TRBV25-1 | ASSPYSGTGAGELF
TRBJ1-1 | 10 | TRBV3-1/TRBV3-2 | ASSHRSTEAF
TRBJ2-3 | 13 | TRBV7-9 | ASSPDRGGAWTQY
TRBJ2-7 | 13 | TRBV18 | ASSLNGGAPDEQY
TRBJ2-1 | 14 | TRBV24-1 | ATSDPRQVATNEQF
TRBJ1-5 | 12 | TRBV6-5 | ASRGGQTNQPQH
TRBJ2-7 | 11 | TRBV27 | ASSLSVGGEQY
TRBJ2-1 | 13 | TRBV27 | ASSPGTSGYNEQF
TRBJ1-3 | 14 | TRBV7-8 | ASKPRGGLGGNTIY
TRBJ1-5 | 12 | TRBV6-6 | ASSGQGRAQPQH
TRBJ1-1 | 11 | TRBV6-2/TRBV6-3 | ASSPAGGAEAF
TRBJ1-2 | 14 | TRBV19 | ASSLPGQGYRYGYT
TRBJ2-1 | 10 | TRBV4-1 | ASSREPYEQF
TRBJ1-1 | 13 | TRBV7-7 | ASSPLGGGNTEAF
TRBJ2-1 | 14 | TRBV5-1 | ASSGNGLAQINEQF
TRBJ2-7 | 10 | TRBV5-1 | ASSLGEYEQY
TRBJ1-2 | 15 | TRBV7-9 | ASTPQLQGHQRHRYT
TRBJ2-3 | 16 | TRBV24-1 | ATSGQLSGGKSTDTQY
TRBJ1-1 | 11 | TRBV5-8 | ASSLRTLRTAF
TRBJ1-5 | 11 | TRBV7-9 | ASSPGYNQPQH
TRBJ1-3 | 12 | TRBV3-1/TRBV3-2 | ASSRDRGVSTIY
TRBJ2-1 | 14 | TRBV7-2 | ASSLGTGSSYNEQF
TRBJ2-6 | 11 | TRBV2 | AGWGPGANVLT
TRBJ2-7 | 11 | TRBV29-1 | SVEARAPYEQY
TRBJ2-3 | 14 | TRBV14 | ASSQGLAGGGDTQY
TRBJ1-1 | 10 | TRBV6-5 | ASSYGPKEAF
TRBJ1-2 | 15 | TRBV14 | ASSQDMDSHINYGYT
TRBJ2-3 | 14 | TRBV5-1 | ASSGTSRGSTDTQY
TRBJ2-1 | 11 | TRBV6-5 | ASSLPGLNEQF
TRBJ2-7 | 12 | TRBV5-1 | ASSSTTDNYEQY
TRBJ1-3 | 12 | TRBV6-1 | ASTPGTSGNTIY
TRBJ2-1 | 11 | TRBV28 | ASSSGRSNEQF
TRBJ1-3 | 11 | TRBV6-5 | ASSSGLGNTIY
TRBJ2-7 | 12 | TRBV9 | ASSPRSGSYEQY
TRBJ1-2 | 13 | TRBV7-9 | ASSPMDSGIYGYT
TRBJ1-3 | 12 | TRBV5-4 | ASSPPTGSDTIY
TRBJ2-7 | 15 | TRBV27 | ASSPGPGLRGTYEQY
TRBJ1-5 | 14 | TRBV18 | ASSPTGAGNNQPQH
TRBJ1-2 | 12 | TRBV2 | ASSERDRGLGYT
TRBJ2-5 | 13 | TRBV25-1 | ASSESSRGGETQY
TRBJ2-7 | 12 | TRBV18 | ASSLDGTYYEQY
TRBJ2-1 | 11 | TRBV12-3/TRBV12-4 | ASSEWVANEQF
TRBJ1-1 | 12 | TRBV27 | ASSLGTGNTEAF
TRBJ2-3 | 13 | TRBV19 | ASSVTTGTADTQY
TRBJ2-7 | 14 | TRBV5-1 | ASSWTGGTSSYEQY
TRBJ2-7 | 13 | TRBV5-4 | ASSLPGQSSYEQY